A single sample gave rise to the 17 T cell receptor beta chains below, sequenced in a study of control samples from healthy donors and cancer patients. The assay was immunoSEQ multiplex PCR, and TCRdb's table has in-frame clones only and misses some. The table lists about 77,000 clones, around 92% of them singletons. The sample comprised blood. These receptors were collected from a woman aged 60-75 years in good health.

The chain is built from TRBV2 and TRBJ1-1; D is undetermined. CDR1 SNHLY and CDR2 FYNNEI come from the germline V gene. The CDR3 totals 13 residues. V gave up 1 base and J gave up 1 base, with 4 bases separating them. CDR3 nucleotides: TGTGCCAGCAGTGAAGGATGGAACACTGAAGCTTTCTTT. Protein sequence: CASSEGWNTEAFF.

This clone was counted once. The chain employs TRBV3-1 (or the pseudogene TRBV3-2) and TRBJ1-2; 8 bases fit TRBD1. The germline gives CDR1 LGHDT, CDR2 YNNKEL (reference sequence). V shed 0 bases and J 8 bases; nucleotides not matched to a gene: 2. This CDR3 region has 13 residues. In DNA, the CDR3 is TGTGCCAGCAGCCAAGAAGGGACAGGCGGCTACACCTTC. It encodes CASSQEGTGGYTF.

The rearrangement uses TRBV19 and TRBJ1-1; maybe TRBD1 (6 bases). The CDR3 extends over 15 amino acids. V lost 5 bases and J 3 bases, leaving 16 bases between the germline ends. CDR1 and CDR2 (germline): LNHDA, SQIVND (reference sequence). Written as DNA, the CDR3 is TGTGCCAGTAGTCCCTCGGGACCAGGGGACACTGAAGCTTTCTTT. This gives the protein CASSPSGPGDTEAFF.

The CDR3 here is CASSVYWTGNTEAFF. The CDR3 bases are TGTGCCAGCAGCGTGTACTGGACGGGGAACACTGAAGCTTTCTTT. The rearrangement links TRBV9 to TRBJ1-1; D is ambiguous. V gave up 2 bases and J gave up 1 base, with 12 bases separating them. CDR3 length equals 15 residues. Germline values: CDR1 SGDLS, CDR2 YYNGEE.

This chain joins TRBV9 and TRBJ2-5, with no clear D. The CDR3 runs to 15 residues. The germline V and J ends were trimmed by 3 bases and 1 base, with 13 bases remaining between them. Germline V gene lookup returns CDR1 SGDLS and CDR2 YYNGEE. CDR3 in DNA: TGTGCCAGCAGCGACAAACGGGCGGCCCAAGAGACCCAGTACTTC. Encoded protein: CASSDKRAAQETQYF.

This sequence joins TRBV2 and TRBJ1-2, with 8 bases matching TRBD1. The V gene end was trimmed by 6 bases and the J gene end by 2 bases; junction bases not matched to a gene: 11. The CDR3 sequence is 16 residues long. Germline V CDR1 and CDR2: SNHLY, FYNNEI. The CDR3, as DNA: TGTGCCAGCAGACAGGGGGAGGCAACACCCAACTATGGCTACACCTTC. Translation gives CASRQGEATPNYGYTF.

CDR3 nucleotides: TGTGCCAGCAGTTTAGTTGGGGGGGGACCCCAAGAGACCCAGTACTTC. This sequence encodes CASSLVGGGPQETQYF. This chain uses TRBV28 with TRBJ2-5; 7 bases align to TRBD2. J lost 1 base, V lost 2 bases, and 7 bases had no gene match. Looked up from germline, CDR1 is MDHEN and CDR2 is SYDVKM. The CDR3 contains 16 residues. The full variable domain, in which reference TRBV28 and TRBJ2-5 provide the parts outside the CDR3, is DVKVTQSSRYLVKRTGEKVFLECVQDMDHENMFWYRQDPGLGLRLIYFSYDVKMKEKGDIPEGYSVSREKKERFSLILESASTNQTSMYLCASSLVGGGPQETQYFGPGTRLLVL.

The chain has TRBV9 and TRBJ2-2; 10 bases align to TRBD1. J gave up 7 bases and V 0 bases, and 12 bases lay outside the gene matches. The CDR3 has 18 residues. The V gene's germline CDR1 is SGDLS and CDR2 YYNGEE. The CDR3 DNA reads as TGTGCCAGCAGCGTAGGGGCCCGACAGGGGGCTGGGGACGGGGAGCTGTTTTTT. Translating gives CASSVGARQGAGDGELFF.

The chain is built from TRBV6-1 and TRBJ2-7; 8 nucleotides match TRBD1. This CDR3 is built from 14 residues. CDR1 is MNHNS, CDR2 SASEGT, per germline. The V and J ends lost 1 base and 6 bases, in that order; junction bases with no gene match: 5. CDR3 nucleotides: TGTGCCAGCAGTGAAGGCAGGGGGCTGGCCGAGCAGTACTTC. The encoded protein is CASSEGRGLAEQYF.

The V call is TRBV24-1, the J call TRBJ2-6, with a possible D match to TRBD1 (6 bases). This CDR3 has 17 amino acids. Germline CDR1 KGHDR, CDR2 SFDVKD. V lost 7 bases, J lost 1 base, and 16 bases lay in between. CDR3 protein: CATSFRGTISGANVLTF. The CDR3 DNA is TGTGCCACCAGCTTCAGGGGCACCATATCTGGGGCCAACGTCCTGACTTTC.

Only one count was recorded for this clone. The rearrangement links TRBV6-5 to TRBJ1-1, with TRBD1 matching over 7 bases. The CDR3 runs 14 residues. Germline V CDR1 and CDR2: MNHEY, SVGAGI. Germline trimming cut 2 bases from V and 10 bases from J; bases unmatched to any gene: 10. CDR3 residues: CASSYRGQWSIAFF. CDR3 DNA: TGTGCCAGCAGTTACCGGGGACAGTGGTCGATAGCTTTCTTT.

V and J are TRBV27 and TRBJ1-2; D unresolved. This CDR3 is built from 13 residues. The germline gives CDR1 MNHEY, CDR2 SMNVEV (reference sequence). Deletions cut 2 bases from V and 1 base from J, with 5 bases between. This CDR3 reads CASSLNSNYGYTF. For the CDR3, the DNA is TGTGCCAGCAGTTTAAACAGTAACTATGGCTACACCTTC.

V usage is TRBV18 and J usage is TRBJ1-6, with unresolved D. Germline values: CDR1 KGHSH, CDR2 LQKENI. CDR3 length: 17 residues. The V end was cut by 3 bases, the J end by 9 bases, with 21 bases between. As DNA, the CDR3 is TGTGCCAGCTCACCTACCGGGAACCGGGCGCGGGGTTCACCCCTCCACTTT. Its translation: CASSPTGNRARGSPLHF. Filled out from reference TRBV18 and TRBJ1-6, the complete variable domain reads NAGVMQNPRHLVRRRGQEARLRCSPMKGHSHVYWYRQLPEEGLKFMVYLQKENIIDESGMPKERFSAEFPKEGPSILRIQQVVRGDSAAYFCASSPTGNRARGSPLHFGNGTRLTVT.

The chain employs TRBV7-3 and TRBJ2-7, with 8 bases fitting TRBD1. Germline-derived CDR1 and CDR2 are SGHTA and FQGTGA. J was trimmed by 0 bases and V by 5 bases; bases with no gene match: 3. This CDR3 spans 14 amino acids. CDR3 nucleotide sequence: TGTGCCAGCAGCCCACAGGGGGGCTCCTACGAGCAGTACTTC. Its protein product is CASSPQGGSYEQYF.

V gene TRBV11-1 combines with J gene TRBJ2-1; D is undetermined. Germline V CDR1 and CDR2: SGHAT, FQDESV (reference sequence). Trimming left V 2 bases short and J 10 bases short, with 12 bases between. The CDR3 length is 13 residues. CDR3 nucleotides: TGTGCCAGCAGCTTAAATTCGTTACGGGAGCAGTTCTTC. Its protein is CASSLNSLREQFF.

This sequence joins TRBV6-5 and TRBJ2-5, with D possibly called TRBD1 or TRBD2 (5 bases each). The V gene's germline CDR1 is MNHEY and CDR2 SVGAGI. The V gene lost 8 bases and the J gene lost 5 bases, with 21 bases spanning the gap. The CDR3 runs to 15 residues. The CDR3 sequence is CASLLDVGPGETQYF. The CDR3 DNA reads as TGTGCCAGCCTACTTGACGTGGGACCGGGGGAGACCCAGTACTTC.

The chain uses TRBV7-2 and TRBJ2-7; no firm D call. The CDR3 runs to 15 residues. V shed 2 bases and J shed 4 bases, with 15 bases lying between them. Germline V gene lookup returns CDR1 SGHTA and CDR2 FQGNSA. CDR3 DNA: TGTGCCAGCAGCTTACCGGTTGGGTCCCTTTACGAGCAGTACTTC. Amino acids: CASSLPVGSLYEQYF.